This record concerns one T cell receptor beta chain sequence. Antigen specificity is unknown. Unrecorded immune exposures were likely, despite nominal health at sampling. The PCR employed 60 Vbeta primers together with 13 Jbeta primers. Repertoires were generated with immunoSEQ multiplex PCR, while TCRdb's copy carries only in-frame clones and drops some. The data show roughly 150,000 clones, 65% to 80% seen once. The V and J ends lost 0 bases and 7 bases respectively, with 10 bases between them. The CDR3 consists of 13 residues. Germline CDR1 reads SGHRS; CDR2 reads YFSETQ. The source of the sample is a study of cytomegalovirus exposure and HLA in healthy donors. Study findings and constraints: When a later analysis compared HLA-associated TCR beta chains with equally common others, the HLA-associated chains turned out to be more clonally expanded and to have lower generation probabilities. Earlier analysis yielded a pattern in which most TCR beta V segments were productive about 87% or about 30% of the time.

The chain employs TRBV5-1 and TRBJ1-2; no firm D call. The specimen sequenced was PBMCs. This TCR was sampled from a man in his forties or fifties in good health and CMV-seronegative. The chain's CDR3 is CASSLGDAGGYTF. In nucleotides, the CDR3 is TGCGCCAGCAGCTTGGGGGATGCGGGTGGCTACACCTTC.